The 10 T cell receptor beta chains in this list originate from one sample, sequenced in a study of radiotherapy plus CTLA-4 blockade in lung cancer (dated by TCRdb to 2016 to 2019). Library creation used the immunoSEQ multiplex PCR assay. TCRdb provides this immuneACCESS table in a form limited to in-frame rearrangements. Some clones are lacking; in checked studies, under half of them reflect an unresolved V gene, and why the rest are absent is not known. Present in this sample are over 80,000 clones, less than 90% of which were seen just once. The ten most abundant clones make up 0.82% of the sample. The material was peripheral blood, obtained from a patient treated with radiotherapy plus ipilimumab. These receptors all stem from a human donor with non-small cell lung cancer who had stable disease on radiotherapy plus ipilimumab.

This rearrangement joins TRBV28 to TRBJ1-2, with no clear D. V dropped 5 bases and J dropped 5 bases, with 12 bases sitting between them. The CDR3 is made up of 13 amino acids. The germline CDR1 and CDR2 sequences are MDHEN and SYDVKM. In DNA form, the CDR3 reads TGTGCCAGCAGTCCGGGCCCCAAATATGGCTACACCTTC. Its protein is CASSPGPKYGYTF.

DNA for the CDR3: TGTGCCAGCAGCTACCTAAGTCCTAACTATGGCTACACCTTC. Its translation: CASSYLSPNYGYTF. This chain uses TRBV5-6 with TRBJ1-2; no clear D gene. This CDR3 has 14 residues. V lost 3 bases and J 0 bases, leaving 9 bases between the germline ends. Germline values: CDR1 SGHDT, CDR2 YYEEEE.

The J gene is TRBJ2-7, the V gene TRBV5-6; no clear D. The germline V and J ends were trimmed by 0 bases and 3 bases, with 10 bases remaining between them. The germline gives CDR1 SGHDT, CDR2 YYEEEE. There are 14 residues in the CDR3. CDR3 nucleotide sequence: TGTGCCAGCAGCTTGGGTGAAGGTTACTACGAGCAGTACTTC. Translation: CASSLGEGYYEQYF.

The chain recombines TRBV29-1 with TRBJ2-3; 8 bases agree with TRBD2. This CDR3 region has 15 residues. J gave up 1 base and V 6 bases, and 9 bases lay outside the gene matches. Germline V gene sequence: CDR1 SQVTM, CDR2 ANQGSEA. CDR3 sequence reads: CSVNRLSGGTDTQYF. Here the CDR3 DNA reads TGCAGCGTGAACCGACTTAGCGGGGGCACAGATACGCAGTATTTT.

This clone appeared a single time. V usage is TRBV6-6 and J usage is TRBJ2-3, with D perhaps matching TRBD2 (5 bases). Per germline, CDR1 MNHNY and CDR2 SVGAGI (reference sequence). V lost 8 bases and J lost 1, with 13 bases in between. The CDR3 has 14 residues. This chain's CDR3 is CASRGWGGTDTQYF. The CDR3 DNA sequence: TGTGCCAGCCGGGGTTGGGGAGGCACAGATACGCAGTATTTT.

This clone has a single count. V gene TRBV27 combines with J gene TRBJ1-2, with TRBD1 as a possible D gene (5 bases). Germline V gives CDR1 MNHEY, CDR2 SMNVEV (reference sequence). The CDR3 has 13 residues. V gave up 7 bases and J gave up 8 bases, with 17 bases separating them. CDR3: CASTSQGGDGYTF. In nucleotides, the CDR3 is TGTGCCAGCACCTCTCAGGGAGGGGACGGCTACACCTTC.

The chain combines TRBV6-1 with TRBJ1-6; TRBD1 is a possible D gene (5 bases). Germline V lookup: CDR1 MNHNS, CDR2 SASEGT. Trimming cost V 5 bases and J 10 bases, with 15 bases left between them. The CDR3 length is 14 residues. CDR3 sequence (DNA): TGTGCCAGCAGTTCAGTAGGGGTTGCCTCACCCCTCCACTTT. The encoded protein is CASSSVGVASPLHF.

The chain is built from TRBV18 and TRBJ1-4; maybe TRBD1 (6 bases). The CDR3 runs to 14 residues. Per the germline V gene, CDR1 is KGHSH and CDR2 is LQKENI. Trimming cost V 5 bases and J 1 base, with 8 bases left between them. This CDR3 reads CASSTGITNEKLFF. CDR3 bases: TGTGCCAGCTCAACAGGGATAACTAATGAAAAACTGTTTTTT.

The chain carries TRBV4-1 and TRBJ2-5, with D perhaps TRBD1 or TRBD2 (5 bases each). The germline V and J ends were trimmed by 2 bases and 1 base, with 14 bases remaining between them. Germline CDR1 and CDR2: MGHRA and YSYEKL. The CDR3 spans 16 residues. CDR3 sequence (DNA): TGCGCCAGCAGCCAAAGTTCCATCGGGACCCAAGAGACCCAGTACTTC. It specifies CASSQSSIGTQETQYF.

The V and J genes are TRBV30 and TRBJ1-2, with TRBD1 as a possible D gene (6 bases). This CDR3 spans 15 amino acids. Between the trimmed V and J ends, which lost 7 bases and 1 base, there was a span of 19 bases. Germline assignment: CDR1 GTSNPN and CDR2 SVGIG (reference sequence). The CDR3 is CASTPLQGSNYGYTF. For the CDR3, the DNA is TGTGCCTCCACACCCCTGCAGGGGAGTAACTATGGCTACACCTTC.